The sample holds many counts of the clone carrying this TCR beta chain. The germline V gene encodes CDR1 SGHRS and CDR2 YFSETQ. CDR3 length: 14 residues. Trimming took 1 base from V and 1 from J, leaving 7 bases between them. TCRdb processed the 5' RACE reads anew with MiXCR; each CDR3 protein has one entry. The repertoire consists of nearly 300,000 distinct CDR3 sequences, with about 10% occurring once and the leading ten covering about 3%. This sample is drawn from a study of T cells after yellow fever vaccination. The V call is TRBV5-1, the J call TRBJ2-3; D may be TRBD2 (6 bases). Sequenced material: CD4+ T cells sorted from PBMCs, taken 5 days after the yellow fever booster vaccination. This sequence originates from a man aged 18 to 35 who received the YFV17D yellow fever vaccine. The CDR3 is CASSLWGGTDTQYF. CDR3 DNA sequence: TGCGCCAGCAGCTTGTGGGGGGGCACAGATACGCAGTATTTT. Full variable domain (outside the CDR3, taken from reference TRBV5-1 and TRBJ2-3): KAGVTQTPRYLIKTRGQQVTLSCSPISGHRSVSWYQQTPGQGLQFLFEYFSETQRNKGNFPGRFSGRQFSNSRSEMNVSTLELGDSALYLCASSLWGGTDTQYFGPGTRLTVL.